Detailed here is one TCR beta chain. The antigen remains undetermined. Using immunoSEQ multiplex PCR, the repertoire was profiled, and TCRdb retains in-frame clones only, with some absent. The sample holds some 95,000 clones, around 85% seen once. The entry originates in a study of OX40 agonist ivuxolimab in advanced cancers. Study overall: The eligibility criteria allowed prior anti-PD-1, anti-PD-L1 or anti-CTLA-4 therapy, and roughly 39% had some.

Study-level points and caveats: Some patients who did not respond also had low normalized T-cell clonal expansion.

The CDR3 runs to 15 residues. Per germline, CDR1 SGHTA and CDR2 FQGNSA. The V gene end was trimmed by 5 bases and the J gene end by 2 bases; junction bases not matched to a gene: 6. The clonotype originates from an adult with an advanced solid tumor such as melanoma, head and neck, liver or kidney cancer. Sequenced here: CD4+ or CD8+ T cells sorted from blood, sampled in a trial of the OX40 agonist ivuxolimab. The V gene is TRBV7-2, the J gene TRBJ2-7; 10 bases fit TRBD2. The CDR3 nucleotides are TGTGCCAGCAGCCCGACTAGCGGGTCGACCTACGAGCAGTACGTC. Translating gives CASSPTSGSTYEQYV.